The clone carrying this T cell receptor beta chain was observed a few times. Sequenced by immunoSEQ multiplex PCR; TCRdb stores in-frame clones only, minus some. The table shows fewer than 90,000 clones, with around 94% occurring only once. These data originate in a study of control samples from healthy donors and cancer patients. The clonotype comes from a woman aged 40-49 years in good health. Sequencing used blood.

CDR3 coding DNA: TGTGCCAGCAGCCGACAGGGGCAGGATGGCTACACCTTC. This gives the protein CASSRQGQDGYTF. This chain connects TRBV9 to TRBJ1-2, with TRBD1 matching over 8 bases. V shed 4 bases, J shed 6 bases, and the junction held 5 bases outside the gene matches. The CDR3 extends over 13 amino acids. The V gene's germline CDR1 is SGDLS and CDR2 YYNGEE.